The rows below give T cell receptor beta chains drawn from one sample of a study of T cell responses to AZD1222 COVID-19 vaccine. Here immunoSEQ multiplex PCR was the method, and the copy in TCRdb shows in-frame clones only, minus some. The data contain roughly 110,000 clones, roughly 90% of them singletons. The specimen comprised peripheral blood, sampled 28 days after the second AZD1222 dose. These receptors were collected from an adult who received the AZD1222 COVID-19 vaccine. Both conserved end residues are part of each CDR3. The D gene is left open where the match is weak. Clone size is shown for a subset of rows, as once, few, many or a class of expanded clone.

clone size	V gene	J gene	D gene	CDR3 protein	CDR3 DNA
-	TRBV7-8	TRBJ1-5	TRBD1	CASSSRDRRDQAQHF	TGTGCCAGCAGCTCCCGGGACAGGCGTGACCAGGCCCAGCATTTT
-	TRBV21-1	TRBJ2-5	-	CASSKETGQANGETQYF	TGTGCCAGCAGCAAAGAAACGGGACAGGCGAATGGCGAGACCCAGTACTTC
-	TRBV10-3	TRBJ1-3	TRBD1	CAISWDSSGNTIYF	TGTGCCATCAGCTGGGACAGCTCTGGAAACACCATATATTTT
-	TRBV7-9	TRBJ1-5	-	CASSSIGQNSNQPQHF	TGTGCCAGCAGCTCAATAGGACAGAATAGCAATCAGCCCCAGCATTTT
-	TRBV28	TRBJ1-1	TRBD1	CASSSRDRVRAFF	TGTGCCAGCAGTTCCCGGGACAGGGTACGAGCTTTCTTT
-	TRBV29-1	TRBJ2-7	-	CSVVAPGGYEQYF	TGCAGCGTTGTAGCCCCGGGTGGGTACGAGCAGTACTTC
-	TRBV7-9	TRBJ2-7	-	CASSLAGGHEQYF	TGTGCCAGCAGCTTAGCCGGGGGCCACGAGCAGTACTTC
-	TRBV11-2	TRBJ2-1	-	CASSSLSVNEQFF	TGTGCCAGCAGCTCTCTGTCGGTCAATGAGCAGTTCTTC
-	TRBV14	TRBJ1-6	-	CASSQVSGSLHF	TGTGCCAGCAGCCAAGTTAGTGGGTCCCTCCACTTT
once	TRBV18	TRBJ1-5	-	CASSPSGTSNQPQHF	TGTGCCAGCTCACCGTCAGGTACCAGCAATCAGCCCCAGCATTTT